These 8 T cell receptor beta chains were all obtained from the same sample, sequenced in a study of blood T cell repertoires in COVID-19. Using immunoSEQ multiplex PCR, the repertoire was profiled, and TCRdb retains in-frame clones only, with some absent. The profile covers roughly 41,000 clones, with more than 75% appearing a single time and approximately 15% taken by the ten largest. Sequencing was performed on peripheral blood. These receptors all come from a human donor in a cohort sampled during active COVID-19.

The table lists this clone with a few counts. This chain connects TRBV5-4 to TRBJ2-3, with 11 bases identical to TRBD2. The germline gives CDR1 SGHNT, CDR2 YYREEE (reference sequence). There are 17 residues in the CDR3. V dropped 3 bases and J dropped 1; count of bases not matched to a gene: 7. The CDR3 here is CASSSTSGLAGTDTQYF. The CDR3 DNA is TGTGCCAGCAGCTCCACCTCGGGACTAGCGGGCACAGATACGCAGTATTTT.

The V call is TRBV19, the J call TRBJ2-7; D possibly corresponds to TRBD1 (6 bases). CDR1 is LNHDA and CDR2 is SQIVND in the germline V gene (reference sequence). This CDR3 is 15 amino acids long. The germline V and J ends were trimmed by 3 bases and 2 bases, with 14 bases remaining between them. The CDR3 DNA follows: TGTGCCAGTAGTATCGGATTAGGACAGACCTACGAGCAGTACTTC. As protein: CASSIGLGQTYEQYF.

The chain has TRBV7-3 and TRBJ1-1, with D maybe TRBD1 (5 bases). The V gene lost 2 bases and the J gene lost 8 bases, with 12 bases spanning the gap. The germline V gene has CDR1 SGHTA and CDR2 FQGTGA. The CDR3 runs to 13 residues. Here the CDR3 DNA reads TGTGCCAGCAGCTTAGGTGCCCGGACAGAAGCTTTCTTT. It specifies CASSLGARTEAFF.

This chain links TRBV19 with TRBJ1-5, with 8 positions matching TRBD1. V lost 6 bases and J lost 7; bases outside the gene matches: 5. CDR1 and CDR2 (germline): LNHDA, SQIVND (reference sequence). The CDR3 is made up of 13 amino acids. The chain's CDR3 is CASSPDRVQPQHF. The CDR3 region has the DNA TGTGCCAGTAGCCCGGACAGGGTCCAGCCCCAGCATTTT.

V gene TRBV15 combines with J gene TRBJ1-2; D is undetermined. Germline CDR1 LNHNV, CDR2 YYDKDF (reference sequence). The V gene lost 0 bases and the J gene lost 2 bases, with 13 bases spanning the gap. There are 16 residues in the CDR3. The CDR3 protein is CATSRDLSGGNYGYTF. The DNA for the CDR3 is TGTGCCACCAGCAGAGATTTATCGGGCGGGAACTATGGCTACACCTTC.

The CDR3 here is CASSLGVSYEQYF. Written as DNA, the CDR3 is TGTGCCAGCAGCTTAGGAGTATCCTACGAGCAGTACTTC. The chain combines TRBV7-2 with TRBJ2-7, with D uncertain. V lost 1 base and J lost 1, with 5 bases in between. The CDR3 has 13 amino acids. The V gene's germline CDR1 is SGHTA and CDR2 FQGNSA.

The rearrangement uses TRBV5-4 and TRBJ2-7; 7 bases match TRBD1. J lost 1 base, V lost 4 bases, and 5 bases had no gene match. Looked up from germline, CDR1 is SGHNT and CDR2 is YYREEE (reference sequence). The CDR3 extends over 14 amino acids. CDR3: CASSPRQGSYEQYF. CDR3 nucleotides: TGTGCCAGCAGCCCACGACAGGGTTCCTACGAGCAGTACTTC.

The DNA for the CDR3 is TGTGCCAGTAGTATTTCCCCCGTAGCCTACAATGAGCAGTTCTTC. It specifies CASSISPVAYNEQFF. The chain has TRBV19 and TRBJ2-1; D remains ambiguous. This CDR3 has 15 residues. Looked up from germline, CDR1 is LNHDA and CDR2 is SQIVND (reference sequence). Trimming left V 3 bases short and J 2 bases short, with 11 bases between.